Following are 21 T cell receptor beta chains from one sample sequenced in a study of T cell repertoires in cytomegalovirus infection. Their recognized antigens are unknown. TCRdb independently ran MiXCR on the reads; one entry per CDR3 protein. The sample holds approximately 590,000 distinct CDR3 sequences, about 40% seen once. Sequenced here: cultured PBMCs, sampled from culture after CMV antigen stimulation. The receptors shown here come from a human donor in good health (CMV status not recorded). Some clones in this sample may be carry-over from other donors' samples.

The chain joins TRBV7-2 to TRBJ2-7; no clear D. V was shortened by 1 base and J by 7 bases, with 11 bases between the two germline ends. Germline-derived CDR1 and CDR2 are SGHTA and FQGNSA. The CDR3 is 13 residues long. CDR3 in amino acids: CASSLEWAVEQYF. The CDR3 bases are TGTGCCAGCAGCTTAGAGTGGGCAGTTGAGCAGTACTTC.

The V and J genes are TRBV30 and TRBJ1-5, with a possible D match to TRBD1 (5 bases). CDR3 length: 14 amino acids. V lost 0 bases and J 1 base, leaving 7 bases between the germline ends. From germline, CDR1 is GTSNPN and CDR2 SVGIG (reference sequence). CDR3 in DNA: TGTGCCTGGAGTGTGTGGGGGAGCAATCAGCCCCAGCATTTT. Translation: CAWSVWGSNQPQHF.

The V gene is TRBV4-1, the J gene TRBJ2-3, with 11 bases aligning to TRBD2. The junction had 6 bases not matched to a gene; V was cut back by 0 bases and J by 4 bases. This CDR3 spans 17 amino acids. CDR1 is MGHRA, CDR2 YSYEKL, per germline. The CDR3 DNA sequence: TGCGCCAGCAGCCAAGAGCCCACTAGCGGGGGTTCAGATACGCAGTATTTT. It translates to CASSQEPTSGGSDTQYF.

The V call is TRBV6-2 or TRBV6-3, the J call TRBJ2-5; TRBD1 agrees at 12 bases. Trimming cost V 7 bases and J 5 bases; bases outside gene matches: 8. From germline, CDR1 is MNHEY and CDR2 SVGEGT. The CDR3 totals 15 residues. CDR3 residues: CASNAPGQGAETQYF. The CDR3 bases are TGTGCCAGCAATGCCCCGGGACAGGGGGCTGAGACCCAGTACTTC.

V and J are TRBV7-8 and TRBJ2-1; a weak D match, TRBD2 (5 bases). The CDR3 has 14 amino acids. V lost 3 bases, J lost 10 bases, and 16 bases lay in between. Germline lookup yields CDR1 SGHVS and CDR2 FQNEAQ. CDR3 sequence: CASSFYGNLGEQFF. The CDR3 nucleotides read TGTGCCAGCAGCTTTTACGGGAATTTAGGGGAGCAGTTCTTC.

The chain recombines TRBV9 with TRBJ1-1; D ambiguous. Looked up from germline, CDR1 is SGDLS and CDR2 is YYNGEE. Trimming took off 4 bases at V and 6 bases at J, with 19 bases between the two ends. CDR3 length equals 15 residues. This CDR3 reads CASSPNRPGLAEAFF. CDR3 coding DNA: TGTGCCAGCAGCCCCAACCGACCGGGTTTGGCTGAAGCTTTCTTT.

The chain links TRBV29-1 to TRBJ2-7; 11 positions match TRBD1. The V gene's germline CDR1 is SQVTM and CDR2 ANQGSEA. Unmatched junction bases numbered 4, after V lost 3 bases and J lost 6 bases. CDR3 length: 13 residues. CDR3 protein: CSVEWGQGGEQYF. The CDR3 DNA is TGCAGCGTTGAGTGGGGACAGGGGGGCGAGCAGTACTTC.

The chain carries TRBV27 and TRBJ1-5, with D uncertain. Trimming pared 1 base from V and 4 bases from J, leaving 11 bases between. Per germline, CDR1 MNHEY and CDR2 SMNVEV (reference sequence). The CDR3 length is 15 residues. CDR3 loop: CASSLYFGGNQPQHF. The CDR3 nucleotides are TGTGCCAGCAGTTTATATTTTGGTGGTAATCAGCCCCAGCATTTT.

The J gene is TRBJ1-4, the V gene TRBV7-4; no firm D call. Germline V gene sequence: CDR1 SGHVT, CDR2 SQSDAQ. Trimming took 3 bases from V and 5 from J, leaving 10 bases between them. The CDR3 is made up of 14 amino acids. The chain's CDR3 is CASSLQVENEKLFF. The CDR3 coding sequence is TGTGCCAGCAGCTTGCAGGTGGAAAATGAAAAACTGTTTTTT.

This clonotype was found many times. This CDR3 reads CASSLALAGANYGYTF. DNA of the CDR3: TGTGCCAGCAGCTTAGCGTTGGCAGGAGCTAACTATGGCTACACCTTC. The chain employs TRBV7-8 and TRBJ1-2; D unclear. The length of the CDR3 is 16 residues. V was cut by 0 bases and J by 0 bases, with 11 bases left in between. CDR1 and CDR2 from the germline V gene are SGHVS and FQNEAQ.

CDR3 loop: CASSTRLAEQYF. The CDR3 bases are TGTGCCAGCAGTACTCGCCTAGCCGAGCAGTACTTC. The chain uses TRBV28 and TRBJ2-7; tentative D call: TRBD2 (5 bases). Per germline, CDR1 MDHEN and CDR2 SYDVKM. Trimming pared 5 bases from V and 6 bases from J, leaving 11 bases between. The CDR3 covers 12 residues. The full variable domain, with the rest looked up from reference TRBV28 and TRBJ2-7, is DVKVTQSSRYLVKRTGEKVFLECVQDMDHENMFWYRQDPGLGLRLIYFSYDVKMKEKGDIPEGYSVSREKKERFSLILESASTNQTSMYLCASSTRLAEQYFGPGTRLTVT.

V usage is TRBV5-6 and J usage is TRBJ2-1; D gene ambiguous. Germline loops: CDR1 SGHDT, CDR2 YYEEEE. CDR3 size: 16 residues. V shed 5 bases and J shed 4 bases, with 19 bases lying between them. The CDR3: CASRSAVGGIYNEQFF. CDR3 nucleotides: TGTGCCAGCAGGTCGGCAGTGGGTGGGATTTACAATGAGCAGTTCTTC.

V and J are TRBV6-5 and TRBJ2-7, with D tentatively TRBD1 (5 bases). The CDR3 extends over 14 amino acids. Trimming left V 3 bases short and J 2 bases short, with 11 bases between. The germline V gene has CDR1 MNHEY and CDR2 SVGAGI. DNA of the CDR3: TGTGCCAGCAGTTATGACAGCATAACCTACGAGCAGTACTTC. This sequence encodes CASSYDSITYEQYF.

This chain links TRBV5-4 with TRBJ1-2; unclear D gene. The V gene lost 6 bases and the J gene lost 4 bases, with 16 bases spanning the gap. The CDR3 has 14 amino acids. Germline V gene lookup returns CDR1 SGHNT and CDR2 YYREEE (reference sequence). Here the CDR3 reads CASTNRGWGYGYTF. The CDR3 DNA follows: TGTGCCAGCACGAACCGGGGTTGGGGCTATGGCTACACCTTC.

This CDR3 is CASSLTPAGVGNEQFF. Here the CDR3 DNA reads TGTGCCAGCAGTTTGACCCCAGCGGGAGTAGGAAATGAGCAGTTCTTC. J is TRBJ2-1 and V is TRBV27; 8 nucleotides agree with TRBD2. CDR1 is MNHEY and CDR2 is SMNVEV in the germline V gene (reference sequence). V lost 3 bases and J lost 7; bases outside the gene matches: 11. The CDR3 has 16 residues.

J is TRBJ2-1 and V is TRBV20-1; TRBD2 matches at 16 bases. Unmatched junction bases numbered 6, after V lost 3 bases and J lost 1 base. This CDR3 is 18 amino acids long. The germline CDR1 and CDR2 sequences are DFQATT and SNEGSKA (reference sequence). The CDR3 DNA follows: TGCAGTGCTAGTGGGGGACTAGCGGGAGGGAGGTCCTACAATGAGCAGTTCTTC. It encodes CSASGGLAGGRSYNEQFF.

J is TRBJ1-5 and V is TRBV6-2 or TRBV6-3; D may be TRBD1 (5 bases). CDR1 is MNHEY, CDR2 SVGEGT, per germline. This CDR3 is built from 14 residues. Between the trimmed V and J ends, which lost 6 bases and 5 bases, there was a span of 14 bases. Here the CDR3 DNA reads TGTGCCAGCAGGGGACGGGGGACGCATCAGCCCCAGCATTTT. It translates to CASRGRGTHQPQHF.

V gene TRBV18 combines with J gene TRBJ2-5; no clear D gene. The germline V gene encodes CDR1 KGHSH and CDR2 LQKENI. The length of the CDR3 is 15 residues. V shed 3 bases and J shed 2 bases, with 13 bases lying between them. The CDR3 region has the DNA TGTGCCAGCTCACCTATAAAGCCCCCGCAAGAGACCCAGTACTTC. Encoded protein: CASSPIKPPQETQYF.

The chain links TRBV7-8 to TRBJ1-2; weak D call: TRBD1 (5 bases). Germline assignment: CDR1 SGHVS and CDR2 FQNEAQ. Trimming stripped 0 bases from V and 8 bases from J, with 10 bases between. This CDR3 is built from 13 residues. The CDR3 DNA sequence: TGTGCCAGCAGCTTAGCGCAGGGTGGCGGCTACACCTTC. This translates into CASSLAQGGGYTF.

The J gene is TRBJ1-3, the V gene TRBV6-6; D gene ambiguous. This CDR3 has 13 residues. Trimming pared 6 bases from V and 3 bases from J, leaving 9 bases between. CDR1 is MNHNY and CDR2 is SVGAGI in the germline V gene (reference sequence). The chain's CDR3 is CASSPEFGNTIYF. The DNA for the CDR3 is TGTGCCAGCAGCCCGGAATTTGGAAACACCATATATTTT.

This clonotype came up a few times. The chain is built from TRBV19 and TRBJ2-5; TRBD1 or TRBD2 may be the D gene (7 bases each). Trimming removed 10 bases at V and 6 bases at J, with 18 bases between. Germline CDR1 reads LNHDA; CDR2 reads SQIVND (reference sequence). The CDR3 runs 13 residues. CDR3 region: CATQGGGAQTQYF. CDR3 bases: TGTGCCACCCAGGGAGGGGGCGCGCAGACCCAGTACTTC.